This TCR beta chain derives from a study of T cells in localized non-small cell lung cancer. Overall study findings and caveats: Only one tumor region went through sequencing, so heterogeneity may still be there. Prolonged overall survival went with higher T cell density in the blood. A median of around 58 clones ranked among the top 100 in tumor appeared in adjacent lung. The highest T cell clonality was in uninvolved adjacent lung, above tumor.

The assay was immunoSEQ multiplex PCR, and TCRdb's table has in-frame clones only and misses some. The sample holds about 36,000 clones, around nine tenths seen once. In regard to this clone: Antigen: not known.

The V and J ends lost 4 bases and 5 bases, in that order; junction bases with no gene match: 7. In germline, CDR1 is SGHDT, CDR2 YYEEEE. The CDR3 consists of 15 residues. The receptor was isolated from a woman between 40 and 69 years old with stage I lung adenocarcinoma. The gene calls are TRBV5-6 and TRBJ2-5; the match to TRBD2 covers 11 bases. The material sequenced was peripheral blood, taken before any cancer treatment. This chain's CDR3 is CASSGLAGGSETQYF. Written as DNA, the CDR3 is TGTGCCAGCAGCGGGCTAGCGGGGGGAAGCGAGACCCAGTACTTC.